This T cell receptor (beta chain) stems from a study of tumour-infiltrating T cells in Burkitt lymphoma. Study in general: Repertoire clonality predicted overall and progression-free survival.

TCRdb's copy holds only in-frame clones and misses some; the assay was immunoSEQ multiplex PCR. The table records around 8,000 clones, about 69% of them present only once. V was clipped by 6 bases and J by 10 bases, with 16 bases between them. The CDR3 sequence is 12 residues long. Germline assignment: CDR1 MNHNY and CDR2 SVGAGI (reference sequence). This clonotype was obtained from a human donor with diffuse large B-cell lymphoma. V is TRBV6-6 and J is TRBJ2-7; D may be TRBD2 (6 bases). What was sequenced was tumor tissue. CDR3 sequence reads: CASSWGTDYQYF. CDR3 in DNA: TGTGCCAGCAGCTGGGGGACGGACTATCAGTACTTC.